Each of the 8 T cell receptor beta chains below was sequenced from the same sample in a study of Graves' ophthalmopathy and Graves' hyperthyroidism. Amplification targeted the TCR beta CDR3 regions, with RNA transcripts as the source material. RT-PCR with HTBI primers came first, then second-round multiplex PCR. One entry per CDR3 protein, called by TCRdb with MiXCR from the multiplex PCR reads. This table holds about 740,000 distinct CDR3 sequences, approximately 40% found once. The sample was peripheral blood. The receptors come from an adult man with Graves' ophthalmopathy.

This chain joins TRBV15 and TRBJ1-5, with D unclear. This CDR3 comprises 11 residues. Germline V CDR1 and CDR2: LNHNV, YYDKDF (reference sequence). The V gene lost 0 bases and the J gene lost 12 bases, with 6 bases spanning the gap. CDR3 residues: CATSREVNQHF. DNA for the CDR3: TGTGCCACCAGCAGAGAGGTCAACCAGCATTTT.

Ten or more counts support this clonotype. This chain links TRBV2 with TRBJ1-4; TRBD1 agrees at 8 bases. V lost 6 bases to trimming and J lost 8 bases; unmatched junction nucleotides: 14. Germline V CDR1 and CDR2: SNHLY, FYNNEI. CDR3 length: 16 amino acids. The CDR3 region is CASSPGRYRQGEKLFF. CDR3 sequence (DNA): TGTGCCAGCAGCCCTGGGCGCTATCGACAGGGGGAAAAACTGTTTTTT.

This clonotype was observed a single time. The rearrangement links TRBV25-1 to TRBJ1-6; D possibly corresponds to TRBD1 (5 bases). This CDR3 spans 17 amino acids. Germline V gene lookup returns CDR1 MGHDK and CDR2 SYGVNS. The ends were cut back, 6 bases at V and 5 bases at J, with 20 bases in the middle. The CDR3 bases are TGTGCCAGCAGCCGTACCGGACCGGGGGAGAATAATTCACCCCTCCACTTT. Translation gives CASSRTGPGENNSPLHF.

The rearrangement links TRBV14 to TRBJ2-2; D call uncertain. Trimming cost V 1 base and J 0 bases, with 6 bases left between them. There are 15 residues in the CDR3. CDR1 is SGHDN, CDR2 FVKESK, per germline. CDR3 bases: TGTGCCAGCAGCCAAGGCGCGGCGAACACCGGGGAGCTGTTTTTT. Protein sequence: CASSQGAANTGELFF.

This clonotype has more than one count but fewer than ten. This chain links TRBV7-9 with TRBJ1-1; 7 bases line up with TRBD1. The junction had 8 bases not matched to a gene; V was cut back by 5 bases and J by 5 bases. The CDR3 runs to 14 residues. Germline lookup yields CDR1 SEHNR and CDR2 FQNEAQ (reference sequence). Written as DNA, the CDR3 is TGTGCCAGCAGCCTCCTCCAGGGGGTGACTGAAGCTTTCTTT. Translating it yields CASSLLQGVTEAFF.

This clonotype turned up a few times. J is TRBJ2-2 and V is TRBV11-2; TRBD2 aligns across 11 bases. Germline V gene lookup returns CDR1 SGHAT and CDR2 FQNNGV. The CDR3 sequence is 17 residues long. V lost 5 bases and J lost 0; bases outside the gene matches: 5. The CDR3 DNA reads as TGTGCCAGCAGCCCACTAGCGGGGGCTGCGAACACCGGGGAGCTGTTTTTT. It specifies CASSPLAGAANTGELFF.

The rearrangement joins TRBV10-3 to TRBJ1-1; 7 bases fit TRBD1. CDR1 and CDR2 from the germline V gene are ENHRY and SYGVKD. The CDR3 contains 16 residues. V lost 2 bases, J lost 2 bases, and 8 bases stayed unmatched. CDR3: CAISETDRRGNTEAFF. CDR3 bases: TGTGCCATCAGTGAGACGGACAGGCGCGGAAACACTGAAGCTTTCTTT.

This clonotype was detected a few times. The CDR3 DNA is TGTGCCAGTAGAAGAGGGACCGTTATTGAAGAGACCCAGTACTTC. Translated: CASRRGTVIEETQYF. V gene TRBV19 combines with J gene TRBJ2-5, with D perhaps being TRBD1 or TRBD2 (5 bases each). Trimming took 6 bases from V and 3 from J, leaving 17 bases between them. This CDR3 is 15 amino acids long. Germline V CDR1 and CDR2: LNHDA, SQIVND (reference sequence).